A single sample is the source of the 3 T cell receptor beta chains below, sequenced in a study of blood T cells in healthy people across ages. Sample-barcoded 5' priming and a J-beta primer mix drove a second PCR of roughly 6 to 12 cycles. TCRdb processed the 5' RACE reads anew with MiXCR; each CDR3 protein has one entry. The table shows 1,500,000 or so distinct CDR3 sequences, with almost 60% occurring only once. Input material: blood. These receptor sequences come from a young man in good health.

This clonotype has at least ten counts. The V call is TRBV29-1, the J call TRBJ2-1; D ambiguous. CDR1 is SQVTM, CDR2 ANQGSEA, per germline. The V and J ends lost 4 bases and 2 bases respectively, with 3 bases between them. This CDR3 spans 11 amino acids. The CDR3 spells CSVGAYNEQFF. In DNA form, the CDR3 reads TGCAGCGTTGGAGCCTACAATGAGCAGTTCTTC.

The V call is TRBV20-1, the J call TRBJ2-1; 11 bases map to TRBD2. The CDR3 spans 14 residues. Germline trimming cut 6 bases from V and 5 bases from J; bases unmatched to any gene: 6. CDR1 DFQATT and CDR2 SNEGSKA come from the germline V gene (reference sequence). CDR3 amino acids: CSAAGTSGHNEQFF. The CDR3 nucleotides are TGCAGTGCCGCTGGGACTAGCGGTCACAATGAGCAGTTCTTC.

The rearrangement uses TRBV9 and TRBJ2-5; no reliable D call. V was pared by 3 bases and J by 1 base, with 10 bases between. This CDR3 region has 14 residues. Germline V gives CDR1 SGDLS, CDR2 YYNGEE. The CDR3 spells CASSGAGSQETQYF. DNA of the CDR3: TGTGCCAGCAGCGGGGCCGGGTCCCAAGAGACCCAGTACTTC.